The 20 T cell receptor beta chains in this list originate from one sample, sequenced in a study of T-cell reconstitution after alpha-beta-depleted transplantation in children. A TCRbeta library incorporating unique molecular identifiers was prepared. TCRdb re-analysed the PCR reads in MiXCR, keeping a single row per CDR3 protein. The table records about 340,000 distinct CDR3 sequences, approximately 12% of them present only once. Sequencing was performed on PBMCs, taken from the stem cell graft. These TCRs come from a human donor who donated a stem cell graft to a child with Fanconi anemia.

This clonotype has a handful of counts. The CDR3 is CASSLLSGGAGSDTQYF. The CDR3 DNA reads TGTGCCAGCAGCTTGTTAAGCGGGGGGGCGGGGTCAGATACGCAGTATTTT. V usage is TRBV5-6 and J usage is TRBJ2-3; 10 nucleotides line up with TRBD2. J lost 4 bases, V lost 1 base, and 9 bases had no gene match. Germline V gene sequence: CDR1 SGHDT, CDR2 YYEEEE. This CDR3 comprises 17 residues.

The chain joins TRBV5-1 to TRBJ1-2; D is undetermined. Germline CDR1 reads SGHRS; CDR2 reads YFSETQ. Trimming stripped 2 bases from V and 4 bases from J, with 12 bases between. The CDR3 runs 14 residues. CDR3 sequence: CASSLTGSSYGYTF. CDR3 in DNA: TGCGCCAGCAGCTTAACGGGGTCATCCTATGGCTACACCTTC.

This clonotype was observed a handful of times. CDR3 sequence (DNA): TGTGCCAGCTTTAGCGGGGGGCCCCGGCAGTACTTC. Amino acids: CASFSGGPRQYF. The chain is built from TRBV6-6 and TRBJ2-7; 10 bases are a match to TRBD2. J lost 9 bases, V lost 8 bases, and 7 bases had no gene match. CDR3 length equals 12 residues. Germline V gives CDR1 MNHNY, CDR2 SVGAGI (reference sequence).

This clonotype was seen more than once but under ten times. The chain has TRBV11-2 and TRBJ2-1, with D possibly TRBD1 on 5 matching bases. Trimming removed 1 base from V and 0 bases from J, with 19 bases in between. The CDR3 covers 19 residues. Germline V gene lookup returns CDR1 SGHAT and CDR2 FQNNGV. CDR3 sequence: CASSLVGLETSSSYNEQFF. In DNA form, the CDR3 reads TGTGCCAGCAGCTTAGTGGGGCTTGAGACGTCGAGCTCCTACAATGAGCAGTTCTTC.

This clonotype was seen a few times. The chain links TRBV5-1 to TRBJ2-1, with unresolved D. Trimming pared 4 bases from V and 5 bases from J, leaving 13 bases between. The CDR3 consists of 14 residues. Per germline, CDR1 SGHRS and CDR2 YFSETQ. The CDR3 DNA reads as TGCGCCAGCAGCCCGGCCCCGGAGAACAATGAGCAGTTCTTC. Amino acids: CASSPAPENNEQFF.

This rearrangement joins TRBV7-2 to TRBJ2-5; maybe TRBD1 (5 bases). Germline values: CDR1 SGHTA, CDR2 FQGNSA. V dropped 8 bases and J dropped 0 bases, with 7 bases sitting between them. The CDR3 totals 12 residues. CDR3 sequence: CASGAHQETQYF. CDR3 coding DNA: TGTGCCAGCGGGGCGCACCAAGAGACCCAGTACTTC.

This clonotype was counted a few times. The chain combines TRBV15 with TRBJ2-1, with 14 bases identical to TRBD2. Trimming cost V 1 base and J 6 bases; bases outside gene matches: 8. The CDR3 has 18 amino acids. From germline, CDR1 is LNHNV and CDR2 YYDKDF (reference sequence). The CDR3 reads CATSRGLAGGPTGNEQFF. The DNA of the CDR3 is TGTGCCACCAGCAGAGGACTAGCGGGGGGGCCAACGGGCAATGAGCAGTTCTTC.

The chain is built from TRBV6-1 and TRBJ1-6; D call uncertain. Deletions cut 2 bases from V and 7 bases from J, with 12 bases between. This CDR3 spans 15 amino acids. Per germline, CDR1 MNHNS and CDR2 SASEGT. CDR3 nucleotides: TGTGCCAGCAGTGAATTCACATATGGAAATTCACCCCTCCACTTT. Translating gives CASSEFTYGNSPLHF.

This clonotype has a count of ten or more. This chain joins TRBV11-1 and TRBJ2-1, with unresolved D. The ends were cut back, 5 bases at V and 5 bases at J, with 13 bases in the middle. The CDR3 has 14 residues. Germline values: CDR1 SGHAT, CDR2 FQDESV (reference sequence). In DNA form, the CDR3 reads TGTGCCAGCAGCCGAATGACACTTAACAATGAGCAGTTCTTC. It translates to CASSRMTLNNEQFF.

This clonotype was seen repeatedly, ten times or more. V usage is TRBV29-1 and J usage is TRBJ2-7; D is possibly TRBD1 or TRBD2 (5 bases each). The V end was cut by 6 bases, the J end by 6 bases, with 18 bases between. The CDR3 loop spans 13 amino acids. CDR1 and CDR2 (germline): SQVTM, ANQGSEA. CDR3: CSVTSLGVGEQYF. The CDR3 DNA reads TGCAGCGTCACCTCTCTGGGGGTCGGCGAGCAGTACTTC.

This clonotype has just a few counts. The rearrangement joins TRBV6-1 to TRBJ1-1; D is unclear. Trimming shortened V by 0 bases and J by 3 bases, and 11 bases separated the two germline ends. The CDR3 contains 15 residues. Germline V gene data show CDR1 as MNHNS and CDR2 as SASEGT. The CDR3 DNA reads TGTGCCAGCAGTGAAGCGCTGGGGATTTACACTGAAGCTTTCTTT. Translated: CASSEALGIYTEAFF.

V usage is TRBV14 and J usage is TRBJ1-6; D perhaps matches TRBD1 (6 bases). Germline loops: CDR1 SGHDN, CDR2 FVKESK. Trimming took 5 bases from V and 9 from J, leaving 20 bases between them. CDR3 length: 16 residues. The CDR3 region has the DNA TGTGCCAGCAGCGCAGGGTGGGGACACCCATTTTCACCCCTCCACTTT. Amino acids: CASSAGWGHPFSPLHF.

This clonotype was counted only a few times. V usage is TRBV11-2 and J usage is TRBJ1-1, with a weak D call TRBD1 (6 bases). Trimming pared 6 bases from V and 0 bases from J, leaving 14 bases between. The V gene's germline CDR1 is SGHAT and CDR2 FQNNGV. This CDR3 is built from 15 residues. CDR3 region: CASRPRGSMNTEAFF. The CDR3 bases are TGTGCCAGCAGACCTAGGGGGAGCATGAACACTGAAGCTTTCTTT.

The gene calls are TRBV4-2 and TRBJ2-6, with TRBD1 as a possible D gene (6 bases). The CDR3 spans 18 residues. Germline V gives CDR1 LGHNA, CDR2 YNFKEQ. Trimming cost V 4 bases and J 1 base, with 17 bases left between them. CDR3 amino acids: CASSPGQSGWSGANVLTF. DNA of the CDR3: TGTGCCAGCAGCCCCGGACAGAGTGGGTGGTCTGGGGCCAACGTCCTGACTTTC.

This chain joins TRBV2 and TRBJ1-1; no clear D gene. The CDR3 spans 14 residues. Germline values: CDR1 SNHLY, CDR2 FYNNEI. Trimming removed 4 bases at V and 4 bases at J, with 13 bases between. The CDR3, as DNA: TGTGCCAGCAGTGCCGGGAGAGGTAGCACTGAAGCTTTCTTT. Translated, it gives CASSAGRGSTEAFF.

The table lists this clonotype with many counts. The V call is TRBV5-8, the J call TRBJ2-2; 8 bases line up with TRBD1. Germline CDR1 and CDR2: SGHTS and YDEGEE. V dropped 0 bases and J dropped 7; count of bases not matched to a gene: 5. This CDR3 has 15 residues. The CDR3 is CASSLVIQGVGELFF. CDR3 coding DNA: TGTGCCAGCAGCTTGGTGATACAGGGGGTCGGGGAGCTGTTTTTT.

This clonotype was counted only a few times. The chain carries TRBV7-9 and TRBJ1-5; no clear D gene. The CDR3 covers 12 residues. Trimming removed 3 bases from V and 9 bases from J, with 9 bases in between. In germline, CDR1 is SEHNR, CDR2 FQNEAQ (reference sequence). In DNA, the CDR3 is TGTGCCAGCAGCTTCCAAGCGGGGCCCCAGCATTTT. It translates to CASSFQAGPQHF.

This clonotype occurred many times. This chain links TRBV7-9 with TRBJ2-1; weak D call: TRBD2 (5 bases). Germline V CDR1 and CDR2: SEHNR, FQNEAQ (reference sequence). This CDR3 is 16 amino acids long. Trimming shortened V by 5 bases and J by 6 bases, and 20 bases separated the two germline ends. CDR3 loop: CASSGPPERAINEQFF. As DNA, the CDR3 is TGTGCCAGCAGCGGACCTCCTGAGAGGGCTATCAATGAGCAGTTCTTC.

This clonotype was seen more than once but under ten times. DNA for the CDR3: TGTGCCAGCAGCGCCGAAGTGAACACTGAAGCTTTCTTT. The encoded protein is CASSAEVNTEAFF. This chain connects TRBV25-1 to TRBJ1-1, with unresolved D. V was pared by 6 bases and J by 0 bases, with 8 bases between. There are 13 residues in the CDR3. Per germline, CDR1 MGHDK and CDR2 SYGVNS. Full variable domain (missing parts from reference TRBV25-1 and TRBJ1-1): EADIYQTPRYLVIGTGKKITLECSQTMGHDKMYWYQQDPGMELHLIHYSYGVNSTEKGDLSSESTVSRIRTEHFPLTLESARPSHTSQYLCASSAEVNTEAFFGQGTRLTVV.

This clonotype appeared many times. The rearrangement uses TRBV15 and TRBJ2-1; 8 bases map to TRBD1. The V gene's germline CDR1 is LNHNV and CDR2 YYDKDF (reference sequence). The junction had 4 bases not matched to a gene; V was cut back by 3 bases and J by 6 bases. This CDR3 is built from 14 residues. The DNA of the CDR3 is TGTGCCACCAGCAGGACGGGACAGGTCAATGAGCAGTTCTTC. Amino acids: CATSRTGQVNEQFF.